A selection of T cell receptor beta chains follows, all from one sample in a study of T cell responses to AZD1222 COVID-19 vaccine. Sequencing used immunoSEQ multiplex PCR; TCRdb keeps in-frame clones, though not all of them. Of about 150,000 clones listed, roughly 90% are singletons. Sequenced here: peripheral blood, sampled 28 days after the second AZD1222 dose. The receptors come from an adult who received the AZD1222 COVID-19 vaccine. Both conserved end residues are part of each CDR3. D genes are given only for firm matches. For some rows the clone size is stated as once, few or many, or as a class when expanded; others skip it.

- TRBJ2-5 TRBV7-9 - CASSRDIETQYF TGTGCCAGCTCCAGGGACATCGAGACCCAGTACTTC
- TRBJ2-2 TRBV19 - CASKRSGELFF TGTGCCAGTAAGAGGAGCGGGGAGCTGTTTTTT
once TRBJ2-1 TRBV13 - CASSSGPDEQFF TGTGCCAGCAGCTCCGGACCGGATGAGCAGTTCTTC
once TRBJ1-1 TRBV12-3/TRBV12-4 - CASRKTANTEAFF TGTGCCAGCAGAAAGACAGCGAACACTGAAGCTTTCTTT
- TRBJ2-3 TRBV3-1/TRBV3-2 TRBD2 CASSQETGGADPPYF TGTGCCAGCAGCCAAGAGACCGGGGGGGCAGATCCCCCGTATTTT
once TRBJ2-7 TRBV28 - CASSFRYEQYF TGTGCCAGCAGTTTCAGGTACGAGCAGTACTTC
- TRBJ2-1 TRBV2 TRBD1 CASSPEGQHNEQFF TGTGCCAGCAGTCCTGAGGGACAGCACAATGAGCAGTTCTTC
- TRBJ2-6 TRBV9 - CASSVSANAGANVLTF TGTGCCAGCAGCGTATCCGCTAATGCTGGGGCCAACGTCCTGACTTTC
- TRBJ2-5 TRBV2 TRBD1 CASSLQGVSSETQYF TGTGCCAGCAGTCTCCAGGGGGTTTCATCAGAGACCCAGTACTTC
once TRBJ2-2 TRBV11-2 - CASSFGGMRTGELFF TGTGCCAGCAGCTTTGGGGGGATGCGAACCGGGGAGCTGTTTTTT
- TRBJ1-2 TRBV7-8 - CASSLVNYGYTF TGTGCCAGCAGCTTAGTGAACTATGGCTACACCTTC
once TRBJ1-3 TRBV30 - CAWARGFGNTIYF TGTGCCTGGGCACGGGGGTTTGGAAACACCATATATTTT
- TRBJ1-1 TRBV15 - CATSIARSTTEAFF TGTGCCACCAGCATCGCGAGGTCCACCACTGAAGCTTTCTTT
- TRBJ2-7 TRBV21-1 - CASKGQWNAYEQYF TGTGCCAGCAAAGGACAGTGGAACGCCTACGAGCAGTACTTC
- TRBJ1-4 TRBV7-9 - CASSHRPNEKLFF TGTGCCAGCAGCCACAGGCCGAATGAAAAACTGTTTTTT
- TRBJ2-7 TRBV12-3/TRBV12-4 - CASSLAHGTEQYF TGTGCCAGCAGTTTAGCTCATGGGACAGAGCAGTACTTC
- TRBJ2-7 TRBV6-6 TRBD2 CATSPVSGSYEQYF TGTGCCACCTCTCCCGTTAGCGGGTCCTACGAGCAGTACTTC
once TRBJ1-1 TRBV19 - CASDGGWANTEAFF TGTGCCAGCGACGGTGGCTGGGCGAACACTGAAGCTTTCTTT
once TRBJ1-4 TRBV3-1/TRBV3-2 - CASSQGRSPMNGKLFF TGTGCCAGCAGCCAAGGGCGATCACCGATGAATGGAAAACTGTTTTTT
- TRBJ2-7 TRBV5-1 - CASSLAGNSYEQYF TGCGCCAGCAGCTTGGCGGGGAACTCCTACGAGCAGTACTTC
- TRBJ2-2 TRBV7-7 - CASSLTAPGELFF TGTGCTAGCAGCTTAACTGCGCCTGGGGAGCTGTTTTTT
once TRBJ2-1 TRBV9 TRBD1 CASGGQTYNEQFF TGTGCCAGCGGGGGACAGACCTACAATGAGCAGTTCTTC
once TRBJ2-2 TRBV11-2 - CASSTLRTSPSTNTGELFF TGTGCCAGCAGCACCCTCAGGACCTCCCCAAGCACGAACACCGGGGAGCTGTTTTTT
- TRBJ2-7 TRBV6-5 - CASGSGRWEQYF TGTGCCAGCGGGTCCGGACGTTGGGAGCAGTACTTC
- TRBJ2-1 TRBV25-1 - CASSEDGGAPYNEQFF TGTGCCAGCAGTGAAGACGGGGGAGCCCCTTACAATGAGCAGTTCTTC
- TRBJ2-2 TRBV7-3 - CASSLAGTVDTGELFF TGTGCCAGCAGCTTAGCCGGGACTGTTGACACCGGGGAGCTGTTTTTT
few TRBJ2-7 TRBV6-1 - CASSEIGSSYEQYF TGTGCCAGCAGTGAAATCGGCAGCTCCTACGAGCAGTACTTC
- TRBJ2-7 TRBV2 TRBD2 CACPLLGGDEQYF TGTGCCTGCCCCCTTCTGGGGGGGGACGAGCAGTACTTC
- TRBJ2-2 TRBV6-5 - CASSYSPGTYTGELFF TGTGCCAGCAGTTACTCGCCAGGGACCTACACCGGGGAGCTGTTTTTT
- TRBJ2-1 TRBV24-1 TRBD2 CATSDSTSASSYNEQFF TGTGCCACCAGTGATTCTACTAGCGCCAGCTCCTACAATGAGCAGTTCTTC
once TRBJ1-2 TRBV7-2 - CASSSPSGNMNYGYTF TGTGCCAGCAGTTCCCCCTCAGGGAATATGAACTATGGCTACACCTTC
- TRBJ2-2 TRBV11-2 - CASSSVGGHTGELFF TGTGCCAGCAGCTCGGTCGGGGGACACACCGGGGAGCTGTTTTTT
- TRBJ1-1 TRBV24-1 - CATSYGGGTEAFF TGTGCCACCAGTTATGGGGGCGGCACTGAAGCTTTCTTT
- TRBJ1-5 TRBV6-4 - CASSDSSNQPQHF TGTGCCAGCAGTGACAGCAGCAATCAGCCCCAGCATTTT
- TRBJ2-5 TRBV5-1 - CASSSGLTQYF TGCGCCAGCAGCTCGGGACTCACCCAGTACTTC
once TRBJ1-1 TRBV14 TRBD1 CASSQDRDRVVSPEAFF TGTGCCAGCAGCCAAGATAGGGACAGGGTGGTTAGCCCTGAAGCTTTCTTT
- TRBJ2-7 TRBV6-2/TRBV6-3 - CASSYRSSYEQYF TGTGCCAGCAGTTATAGGTCCTCCTACGAGCAGTACTTC
- TRBJ2-7 TRBV9 TRBD2 CASSVSSGLTYEQYF TGTGCCAGCAGCGTCTCTAGCGGATTAACGTACGAGCAGTACTTC
- TRBJ2-3 TRBV2 TRBD2 CASGGLAGTQYF TGTGCCAGCGGGGGACTAGCGGGAACGCAGTATTTT
- TRBJ2-7 TRBV5-1 TRBD2 CASSSGEAGSKYEQYF TGCGCCAGCAGCTCGGGGGAAGCGGGATCTAAATACGAGCAGTACTTC
- TRBJ2-2 TRBV9 - CASSAPRGGVTGELFF TGTGCCAGCAGCGCCCCCCGCGGAGGGGTAACCGGGGAGCTGTTTTTT
- TRBJ2-7 TRBV18 TRBD1 CASSPATGSSYEQYF TGTGCCAGCTCACCAGCGACAGGGAGCTCCTACGAGCAGTACTTC
- TRBJ2-7 TRBV6-5 - CASSRGTAYEQYF TGTGCCAGCAGTAGAGGGACGGCCTACGAGCAGTACTTC
- TRBJ2-2 TRBV18 - CASSPRDLPTGELFF TGTGCCAGCTCACCCCGGGACTTACCCACCGGGGAGCTGTTTTTT
- TRBJ2-7 TRBV14 TRBD2 CATSTSGSYEQYF TGTGCCACCTCGACTAGCGGATCCTACGAGCAGTACTTC
- TRBJ2-1 TRBV4-1 - CASSQASARSRPYNEQFF TGCGCCAGCAGCCAAGCGTCCGCTAGATCTCGTCCCTACAATGAGCAGTTCTTC
- TRBJ2-5 TRBV28 - CASSPGGGPETQYF TGTGCCAGCAGTCCTGGAGGGGGCCCAGAGACCCAGTACTTC
- TRBJ1-1 TRBV11-2 - CASSLDRSEAFF TGTGCCAGCAGCTTAGATCGCTCAGAGGCTTTCTTT
- TRBJ2-1 TRBV5-5 TRBD2 CASSFRPSGTSREQFF TGTGCCAGCAGCTTTCGGCCCAGCGGGACCTCAAGGGAGCAGTTCTTC
- TRBJ1-2 TRBV29-1 - CSVSTQNYGYTF TGCAGCGTTTCCACACAAAACTATGGCTACACCTTC
- TRBJ1-5 TRBV5-6 - CASSLFSSLSNQPQHF TGTGCCAGCAGCCTCTTTTCCTCGCTTAGCAATCAGCCCCAGCATTTT
- TRBJ1-4 TRBV19 - CASSIGVGFEKLFF TGTGCCAGTAGTATTGGGGTAGGGTTTGAAAAACTGTTTTTT
- TRBJ1-6 TRBV5-4 - CASSLVGYNSPLHF TGTGCCAGCAGCTTGGTGGGCTATAATTCACCCCTCCACTTT
- TRBJ1-6 TRBV14 TRBD1 CASSQQGGNSPLHF TGTGCCAGCAGCCAACAGGGGGGGAATTCACCCCTCCACTTT